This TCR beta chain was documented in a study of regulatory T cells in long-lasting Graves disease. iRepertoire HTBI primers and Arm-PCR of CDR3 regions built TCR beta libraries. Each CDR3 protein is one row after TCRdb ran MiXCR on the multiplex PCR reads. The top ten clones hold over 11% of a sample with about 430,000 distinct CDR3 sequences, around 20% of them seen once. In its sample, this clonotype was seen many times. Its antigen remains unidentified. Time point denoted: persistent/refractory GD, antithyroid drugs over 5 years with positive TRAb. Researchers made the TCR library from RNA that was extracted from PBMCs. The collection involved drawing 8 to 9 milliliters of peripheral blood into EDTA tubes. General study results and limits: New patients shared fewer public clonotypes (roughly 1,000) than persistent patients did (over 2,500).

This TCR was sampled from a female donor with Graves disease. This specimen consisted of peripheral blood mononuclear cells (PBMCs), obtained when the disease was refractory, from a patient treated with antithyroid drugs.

The CDR3 is CASSYREEGTEAFF. The CDR3 DNA is TGTGCCAGCAGTTACAGGGAAGAAGGGACTGAAGCTTTCTTT. This chain connects TRBV27 to TRBJ1-1; TRBD1 is a possible D gene (6 bases). The CDR3 loop spans 14 amino acids. Germline-derived CDR1 and CDR2 are MNHEY and SMNVEV (reference sequence). Trimming shortened V by 4 bases and J by 5 bases, and 14 bases separated the two germline ends.